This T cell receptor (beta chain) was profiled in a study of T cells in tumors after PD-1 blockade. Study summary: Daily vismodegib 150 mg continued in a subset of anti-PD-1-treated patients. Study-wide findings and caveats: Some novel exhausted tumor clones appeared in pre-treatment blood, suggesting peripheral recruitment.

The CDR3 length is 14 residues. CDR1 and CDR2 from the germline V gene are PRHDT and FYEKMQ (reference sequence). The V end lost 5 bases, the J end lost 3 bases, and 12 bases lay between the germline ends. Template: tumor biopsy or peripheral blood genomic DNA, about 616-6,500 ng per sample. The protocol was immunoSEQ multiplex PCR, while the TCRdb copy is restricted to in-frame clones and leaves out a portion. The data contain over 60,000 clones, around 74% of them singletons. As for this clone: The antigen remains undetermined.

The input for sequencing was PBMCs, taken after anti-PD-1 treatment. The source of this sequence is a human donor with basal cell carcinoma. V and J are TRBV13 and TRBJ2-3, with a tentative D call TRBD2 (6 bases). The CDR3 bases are TGTGCCAGCAGCCCAGACGGGGGTACAGATACGCAGTATTTT. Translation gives CASSPDGGTDTQYF.